Below, 32 T cell receptor beta chains from the same sample are listed, as sequenced in a study of cytotoxic CD8 clonotypes in ibrutinib-treated CLL. Clones were sequenced by immunoSEQ multiplex PCR, and TCRdb holds only the in-frame ones, with some missing. The data show about 300,000 clones, roughly two thirds seen once. This specimen consisted of PBMCs, obtained after 36 months of ibrutinib treatment. These receptors were taken from a human donor with chronic lymphocytic leukemia.

This clone was seen once. V is TRBV9 and J is TRBJ2-1; TRBD2 matches 8 bases. This CDR3 has 16 residues. The junction had 12 bases not matched to a gene; V was cut back by 4 bases and J by 6 bases. Germline CDR1 is SGDLS and CDR2 is YYNGEE. The CDR3 DNA reads TGTGCCAGCAGCTCCAAGCGGGAGCCGGCAACCAATGAGCAGTTCTTC. It codes for CASSSKREPATNEQFF.

The V and J genes are TRBV7-9 and TRBJ2-1, with 9 bases lining up with TRBD2. Germline V CDR1 and CDR2: SEHNR, FQNEAQ (reference sequence). With V trimmed by 7 bases and J by 5 bases, 12 bases remained unmatched. The CDR3 runs 16 residues. CDR3 protein: CASTVNGASGDNEQFF. CDR3 sequence (DNA): TGTGCCAGCACCGTAAACGGGGCTAGCGGGGACAATGAGCAGTTCTTC.

The chain carries TRBV28 and TRBJ1-2, with TRBD1 as a possible D gene (6 bases). Trimming stripped 3 bases from V and 2 bases from J, with 10 bases between. CDR3 length equals 14 residues. The germline V gene encodes CDR1 MDHEN and CDR2 SYDVKM. The CDR3 reads CASSLDSRNYGYTF. The CDR3 nucleotides read TGTGCCAGCAGTTTGGACAGTCGAAACTATGGCTACACCTTC.

This sequence joins TRBV28 and TRBJ2-7; 9 bases line up with TRBD1. The trim removed 6 bases at V and 12 bases at J, leaving 6 bases unmatched. CDR1 is MDHEN, CDR2 SYDVKM, per germline. The CDR3 loop spans 11 amino acids. The CDR3 DNA is TGTGCCAGCAGCACCGGGACAGGGATGTACTTC. Its translation: CASSTGTGMYF.

Written as DNA, the CDR3 is TGTGCCAGCTCACCCGGATGGGACATCTACGAGCAGTACTTC. Its translation is CASSPGWDIYEQYF. The genes are TRBV18 and TRBJ2-7; D may be TRBD1 (6 bases). V was shortened by 3 bases and J by 3 bases, with 12 bases between the two germline ends. Germline CDR1 KGHSH, CDR2 LQKENI. There are 14 residues in the CDR3.

V usage is TRBV9 and J usage is TRBJ2-3; tentatively, D is TRBD2 (6 bases). V was trimmed by 2 bases and J by 5 bases, leaving 12 bases between them. Germline CDR1 reads SGDLS; CDR2 reads YYNGEE. CDR3 length equals 14 residues. The CDR3 sequence: CASSVRGIVDTQYF. The CDR3 nucleotides read TGTGCCAGCAGCGTTCGCGGGATAGTAGATACGCAGTATTTT.

This chain connects TRBV6-6 to TRBJ2-5; D is uncertain. The CDR3 is 16 amino acids. Germline V CDR1 and CDR2: MNHNY, SVGAGI (reference sequence). The V and J ends lost 6 bases and 4 bases respectively, with 21 bases between them. CDR3 coding DNA: TGTGCCAGCAGCCGTGACATTGCGCGAGGTACAGAGACCCAGTACTTC. It specifies CASSRDIARGTETQYF.

V is TRBV10-3 and J is TRBJ2-7, with 8 bases aligning to TRBD1. CDR1 and CDR2 from the germline V gene are ENHRY and SYGVKD. With 8 bases clipped from V and 6 bases from J, the junction kept 15 bases outside the gene matches. The CDR3 extends over 15 amino acids. CDR3 sequence reads: CAIRGATGDPSEQYF. DNA of the CDR3: TGTGCCATCCGAGGCGCGACAGGGGACCCCTCCGAGCAGTACTTC.

This chain links TRBV10-3 with TRBJ1-1; maybe TRBD1 (6 bases). Per germline, CDR1 ENHRY and CDR2 SYGVKD. V lost 6 bases, J lost 7 bases, and 12 bases lay in between. The CDR3 is 12 residues long. DNA for the CDR3: TGTGCCATCAGGAAGACAGGAGATGAAGCTTTCTTT. It is translated as CAIRKTGDEAFF.

V gene TRBV9 combines with J gene TRBJ2-3, with 8 bases lining up with TRBD1. This CDR3 has 14 residues. CDR1 is SGDLS and CDR2 is YYNGEE in the germline V gene. Unmatched junction bases numbered 3, after V lost 0 bases and J lost 6 bases. The CDR3 loop reads CASSVATGGDTQYF. CDR3 nucleotide sequence: TGTGCCAGCAGCGTAGCTACAGGGGGGGATACGCAGTATTTT.

V gene TRBV9 combines with J gene TRBJ1-3; a possible D gene is TRBD1 (6 bases). V was shortened by 4 bases and J by 2 bases, with 16 bases between the two germline ends. The CDR3 contains 16 residues. Germline V gives CDR1 SGDLS, CDR2 YYNGEE. This CDR3 is CASSSRRGSAGNTIYF. The CDR3 region has the DNA TGTGCCAGCAGCTCGCGCAGGGGATCCGCTGGAAACACCATATATTTT. Full variable domain (outside the CDR3, taken from reference TRBV9 and TRBJ1-3): DSGVTQTPKHLITATGQRVTLRCSPRSGDLSVYWYQQSLDQGLQFLIQYYNGEERAKGNILERFSAQQFPDLHSELNLSSLELGDSALYFCASSSRRGSAGNTIYFGEGSWLTVV.

This clone was seen just once. The V and J genes are TRBV7-6 and TRBJ1-1; 10 positions agree with TRBD1. The junction had 5 bases not matched to a gene; V was cut back by 5 bases and J by 2 bases. Germline V gene data show CDR1 as SGHVS and CDR2 as FNYEAQ. This CDR3 has 15 residues. CDR3 loop: CASSGTGAHNTEAFF. CDR3 DNA sequence: TGTGCCAGCAGCGGGACAGGGGCCCACAACACTGAAGCTTTCTTT.

The V gene is TRBV9, the J gene TRBJ2-5, with D possibly being TRBD1 or TRBD2 (5 bases each). Trimming removed 3 bases at V and 5 bases at J, with 17 bases between. Germline V lookup: CDR1 SGDLS, CDR2 YYNGEE. The CDR3 has 15 amino acids. The CDR3 DNA is TGTGCCAGCAGCGCCACGGGACCGCCCTCGGAGACCCAGTACTTC. It is translated as CASSATGPPSETQYF.

The V and J genes are TRBV6-5 and TRBJ2-2, with a tentative D call TRBD2 (5 bases). CDR1 is MNHEY, CDR2 SVGAGI, per germline. The V gene lost 5 bases and the J gene lost 0 bases, with 10 bases spanning the gap. The CDR3 has 15 amino acids. CDR3 sequence reads: CASSRGLSNTGELFF. The CDR3 DNA is TGTGCCAGCAGTCGAGGACTCTCGAACACCGGGGAGCTGTTTTTT.

V and J are TRBV2 and TRBJ2-3, with a weak D call TRBD1 (6 bases). Trimming pared 4 bases from V and 6 bases from J, leaving 14 bases between. This CDR3 comprises 14 residues. Germline V lookup: CDR1 SNHLY, CDR2 FYNNEI. This CDR3 is CASSARTGPDTQYF. In DNA form, the CDR3 reads TGTGCCAGCAGTGCCCGAACAGGGCCCGATACGCAGTATTTT.

The chain employs TRBV19 and TRBJ2-7; D uncertain. Deletions cut 2 bases from V and 2 bases from J, with 7 bases between. Germline V gene sequence: CDR1 LNHDA, CDR2 SQIVND (reference sequence). The CDR3 loop spans 13 amino acids. The DNA of the CDR3 is TGTGCCAGTAGTATAATACTCGCCTACGAGCAGTACTTC. This codes for CASSIILAYEQYF.

This clone has only one observation. The chain combines TRBV4-3 with TRBJ2-1; TRBD2 agrees at 8 bases. This CDR3 is built from 15 residues. The germline V gene encodes CDR1 LGHNA and CDR2 YSLEER. V was pared by 4 bases and J by 0 bases, with 2 bases of the junction left unmatched. The CDR3 DNA is TGCGCCAGCAGCCGGAGCGGGAGCTCCTACAATGAGCAGTTCTTC. It codes for CASSRSGSSYNEQFF.

The chain recombines TRBV4-1 with TRBJ2-7; D tentatively fits TRBD1 or TRBD2 (5 bases each). There are 16 residues in the CDR3. V was cut by 0 bases and J by 3 bases, with 15 bases left in between. The germline V gene encodes CDR1 MGHRA and CDR2 YSYEKL. The CDR3 protein is CASSQDPGTSYYEQYF. For the CDR3, the DNA is TGCGCCAGCAGCCAAGATCCAGGGACCTCTTACTACGAGCAGTACTTC.

J is TRBJ1-1 and V is TRBV4-2; 7 positions agree with TRBD1. V lost 3 bases to trimming and J lost 6 bases; unmatched junction nucleotides: 1. CDR1 and CDR2 from the germline V gene are LGHNA and YNFKEQ. This CDR3 is built from 12 residues. DNA of the CDR3: TGTGCCAGCAGCCACGGGACAGCTGAAGCTTTCTTT. Its protein product is CASSHGTAEAFF.

This clone was seen a few times. Written as DNA, the CDR3 is TGCGCCAGCAGTCTCGACGGGGCAGGGAGGTCACCCCTCCACTTT. Translating it yields CASSLDGAGRSPLHF. This sequence joins TRBV4-1 and TRBJ1-6, with a tentative D call TRBD1 (5 bases). V shed 6 bases and J shed 10 bases, with 19 bases lying between them. The germline CDR1 and CDR2 sequences are MGHRA and YSYEKL. The CDR3 runs to 15 residues.

The chain combines TRBV9 with TRBJ2-3; D unresolved. Germline V gene lookup returns CDR1 SGDLS and CDR2 YYNGEE. V was trimmed by 0 bases and J by 2 bases, leaving 7 bases between them. CDR3 length equals 14 residues. The CDR3 DNA reads as TGTGCCAGCAGCGTAGACGCCCCCACAGATACGCAGTATTTT. Its translation: CASSVDAPTDTQYF.

This clone is a singleton in its sample. The chain has TRBV29-1 and TRBJ1-1; D possibly corresponds to TRBD1 (6 bases). Germline values: CDR1 SQVTM, CDR2 ANQGSEA. With 7 bases removed from V and 7 bases from J, the gap between germline ends came to 22 bases. The CDR3 covers 14 residues. For the CDR3, the DNA is TGCAGCGCCGAGGGGGGGGCCCTAGGTAGTGAAGCTTTCTTT. Amino acid sequence: CSAEGGALGSEAFF. The entire variable domain, with the rest obtained from reference TRBV29-1 and TRBJ1-1, is as follows: SAVISQKPSRDICQRGTSLTIQCQVDSQVTMMFWYRQQPGQSLTLIATANQGSEATYESGFVIDKFPISRPNLTFSTLTVSNMSPEDSSIYLCSAEGGALGSEAFFGQGTRLTVV.

In the case of this clone: At the DNA level, this CDR3 is encoded by other sequences in the same sample as well. The chain is built from TRBV20-1 and TRBJ2-1, with unresolved D. Germline CDR1 DFQATT, CDR2 SNEGSKA (reference sequence). The CDR3 spans 11 residues. V lost 2 bases, J lost 4 bases, and 3 bases lay in between. The CDR3 DNA follows: TGCAGTGCTAGACGATACAATGAGCAGTTCTTC. This codes for CSARRYNEQFF.

This clone was recorded only once. This chain joins TRBV5-1 and TRBJ2-6; D possibly matches TRBD1 or TRBD2 (5 bases each). The ends were cut back, 2 bases at V and 0 bases at J, with 12 bases in the middle. CDR1 is SGHRS and CDR2 is YFSETQ in the germline V gene. CDR3 length equals 17 residues. The CDR3 loop is CASSLRGQGSGANVLTF. The CDR3 DNA reads TGCGCCAGCAGCTTACGGGGCCAAGGCTCTGGGGCCAACGTCCTGACTTTC. The full variable domain, completed using reference TRBV5-1 and TRBJ2-6, is KAGVTQTPRYLIKTRGQQVTLSCSPISGHRSVSWYQQTPGQGLQFLFEYFSETQRNKGNFPGRFSGRQFSNSRSEMNVSTLELGDSALYLCASSLRGQGSGANVLTFGAGSRLTVL.

This sequence joins TRBV9 and TRBJ1-1; D is undetermined. The CDR3 totals 15 residues. Trimming took 0 bases from V and 4 from J, leaving 13 bases between them. Germline V gene sequence: CDR1 SGDLS, CDR2 YYNGEE. The CDR3 here is CASSVGELYGTEAFF. CDR3 bases: TGTGCCAGCAGCGTAGGGGAACTCTATGGCACTGAAGCTTTCTTT.

This clone was detected once. The chain joins TRBV29-1 to TRBJ1-2, with a possible D match to TRBD1 (6 bases). From germline, CDR1 is SQVTM and CDR2 ANQGSEA. The CDR3 is 14 amino acids. V was trimmed by 6 bases and J by 6 bases, leaving 20 bases between them. Here the CDR3 DNA reads TGCAGCGTCCTAGTGGGGGGGCGAAATGATGGCTACACCTTC. Encoded protein: CSVLVGGRNDGYTF.

The chain joins TRBV28 to TRBJ2-3; weak D call: TRBD2 (6 bases). V was clipped by 2 bases and J by 2 bases, with 20 bases between them. Germline V gene sequence: CDR1 MDHEN, CDR2 SYDVKM. This CDR3 spans 18 amino acids. The CDR3: CASSLRGNGLKFTDTQYF. CDR3 nucleotides: TGTGCCAGCAGTTTACGGGGGAACGGACTGAAATTCACAGATACGCAGTATTTT. Combining the CDR3 with reference TRBV28 and TRBJ2-3 gives the whole variable domain DVKVTQSSRYLVKRTGEKVFLECVQDMDHENMFWYRQDPGLGLRLIYFSYDVKMKEKGDIPEGYSVSREKKERFSLILESASTNQTSMYLCASSLRGNGLKFTDTQYFGPGTRLTVL.

This clone was detected only a few times. V gene TRBV19 combines with J gene TRBJ2-7; possible D gene TRBD2, 5 bases. Germline CDR1 reads LNHDA; CDR2 reads SQIVND (reference sequence). The CDR3 is made up of 16 amino acids. V was pared by 5 bases and J by 3 bases, with 20 bases between. CDR3 protein: CASSPRNRGRGYEQYF. The CDR3 DNA reads as TGTGCCAGTAGTCCCCGAAACCGGGGAAGAGGCTACGAGCAGTACTTC.

V and J are TRBV10-3 and TRBJ2-2; D is uncertain. Germline V gene lookup returns CDR1 ENHRY and CDR2 SYGVKD. The CDR3 loop spans 13 amino acids. The V gene lost 6 bases and the J gene lost 4 bases, with 9 bases spanning the gap. CDR3 sequence reads: CAIRETVTGELFF. CDR3 DNA sequence: TGTGCCATCAGGGAGACTGTCACCGGGGAGCTGTTTTTT.

The gene calls are TRBV6-4 and TRBJ1-6; D perhaps matches TRBD1 (5 bases). Looked up from germline, CDR1 is MRHNA and CDR2 is SNTAGT. Trimming removed 5 bases at V and 5 bases at J, with 10 bases between. This CDR3 region has 14 residues. This CDR3 reads CASSPGTNNSPLHF. The CDR3 nucleotides read TGTGCCAGCAGTCCCGGGACCAATAATTCACCCCTCCACTTT.

This clone was counted a few times. V gene TRBV2 combines with J gene TRBJ1-5, with D perhaps matching TRBD1 (6 bases). With 6 bases removed from V and 7 bases from J, the gap between germline ends came to 16 bases. The germline V gene encodes CDR1 SNHLY and CDR2 FYNNEI. The CDR3 contains 14 residues. The CDR3 sequence is CASRTPDRGQPQHF. The CDR3, as DNA: TGTGCCAGCAGGACCCCGGACAGAGGACAGCCCCAGCATTTT.

This chain links TRBV5-5 with TRBJ2-3; 8 bases are shared with TRBD2. J was trimmed by 0 bases and V by 4 bases; bases with no gene match: 7. The germline gives CDR1 SGHKS, CDR2 YYEKEE (reference sequence). The CDR3 runs to 16 residues. The CDR3 sequence: CASSPGLGYSTDTQYF. In DNA, the CDR3 is TGTGCCAGCAGCCCGGGACTAGGGTATAGCACAGATACGCAGTATTTT.